Below, 19 T cell receptor beta chains from the same sample are listed, as sequenced in a study of shared clonotypes between healthy human individuals. Using immunoSEQ multiplex PCR, the repertoire was profiled, and TCRdb retains in-frame clones only, with some absent. The table includes 600,000 to 750,000 clones, roughly 72% detected once. The sample was memory CD4+ T cells sorted from blood. Subset described: CD45RA-negative fraction. The source of these receptors is a young woman in good health.

The CDR3 spells CASSVSTDTQYF. CDR3 DNA sequence: TGTGCCAGCAGCGTCAGCACAGATACGCAGTATTTT. The chain couples TRBV11-2 to TRBJ2-3; D is uncertain. The CDR3 covers 12 residues. Between the trimmed V and J ends, which lost 5 bases and 0 bases, there was a span of 3 bases. The germline V gene encodes CDR1 SGHAT and CDR2 FQNNGV. The entire variable domain, with the rest obtained from reference TRBV11-2 and TRBJ2-3, is as follows: EAGVAQSPRYKIIEKRQSVAFWCNPISGHATLYWYQQILGQGPKLLIQFQNNGVVDDSQLPKDRFSAERLKGVDSTLKIQPAKLEDSAVYLCASSVSTDTQYFGPGTRLTVL.

This clone has a handful of counts. An end of the junction differs from the germline gene, which may be a read error. CDR3 residues: CSVEGQGTLTDTQYF. DNA for the CDR3: TGCAGCGTCGAAGGACAGGGAACCTTAACAGATACGCAGTATTTT. The chain carries TRBV29-1 and TRBJ2-3, with 8 bases lining up with TRBD1. The CDR3 covers 15 residues. Germline V gene sequence: CDR1 SQVTM, CDR2 ANQGSEA.

The chain recombines TRBV2 with TRBJ1-2; TRBD1 might be the D (5 bases). CDR3 length equals 13 residues. V lost 4 bases and J 2 bases, leaving 8 bases between the germline ends. Germline V CDR1 and CDR2: SNHLY, FYNNEI. The chain's CDR3 is CASSVDSNYGYTF. CDR3 nucleotide sequence: TGTGCCAGCAGTGTCGACAGCAACTATGGCTACACCTTC.

The table lists this clone with a few counts. The DNA for the CDR3 is TGTGCCAGTAGTATCCAGTCTCAGGTGGGGGAGCTGTTTTTT. The encoded protein is CASSIQSQVGELFF. The chain employs TRBV19 and TRBJ2-2; D unresolved. The CDR3 length is 14 residues. Germline V gene lookup returns CDR1 LNHDA and CDR2 SQIVND (reference sequence). The V and J ends lost 3 bases and 8 bases respectively, with 13 bases between them.

The chain uses TRBV25-1 and TRBJ2-2; weak D call: TRBD2 (5 bases). The CDR3 runs 14 residues. Germline V CDR1 and CDR2: MGHDK, SYGVNS. Trimming stripped 8 bases from V and 3 bases from J, with 13 bases between. The CDR3, as DNA: TGTGCCAGCCTTGAGGGTCTGGACACCGGGGAGCTGTTTTTT. Amino acids: CASLEGLDTGELFF.

This sequence joins TRBV15 and TRBJ1-5, with D hard to call. Germline-derived CDR1 and CDR2 are LNHNV and YYDKDF (reference sequence). Trimming shortened V by 5 bases and J by 4 bases, and 15 bases separated the two germline ends. The CDR3 runs 15 residues. The CDR3 protein is CATSPGRDLNQPQHF. The CDR3 DNA follows: TGTGCCACCAGCCCGGGAAGGGATCTGAATCAGCCCCAGCATTTT. Variable domain in full (rest from reference TRBV15 and TRBJ1-5): DAMVIQNPRYQVTQFGKPVTLSCSQTLNHNVMYWYQQKSSQAPKLLFHYYDKDFNNEADTPDNFQSRRPNTSFCFLDIRSPGLGDTAMYLCATSPGRDLNQPQHFGDGTRLSIL.

This chain connects TRBV5-1 to TRBJ1-2; TRBD1 matches 9 bases. There are 14 residues in the CDR3. Germline V gene data show CDR1 as SGHRS and CDR2 as YFSETQ. V was pared by 4 bases and J by 8 bases, with 9 bases of the junction left unmatched. The chain's CDR3 is CASSPGTGTLGYTF. The CDR3 nucleotides read TGCGCCAGCAGCCCGGGGACAGGGACTTTAGGCTACACCTTC. Supplemented by reference TRBV5-1 and TRBJ1-2, the full variable domain reads KAGVTQTPRYLIKTRGQQVTLSCSPISGHRSVSWYQQTPGQGLQFLFEYFSETQRNKGNFPGRFSGRQFSNSRSEMNVSTLELGDSALYLCASSPGTGTLGYTFGSGTRLTVV.

This clone has a single count. The chain uses TRBV5-1 and TRBJ2-1; TRBD1 matches at 8 bases. Looked up from germline, CDR1 is SGHRS and CDR2 is YFSETQ. The CDR3 covers 15 residues. With 4 bases clipped from V and 2 bases from J, the junction kept 5 bases outside the gene matches. CDR3 DNA: TGCGCCAGCAGCATGGACAGGGTAGCCTACAATGAGCAGTTCTTC. Its protein is CASSMDRVAYNEQFF.

This sequence joins TRBV2 and TRBJ2-3; D unclear. The germline CDR1 and CDR2 sequences are SNHLY and FYNNEI. The length of the CDR3 is 13 residues. Trimming stripped 7 bases from V and 0 bases from J, with 8 bases between. The CDR3 region has the DNA TGTGCCAGCAATGTCGAGAGCACAGATACGCAGTATTTT. This gives the protein CASNVESTDTQYF.

The chain joins TRBV6-5 to TRBJ1-5; 9 bases align to TRBD1. This CDR3 is built from 15 residues. Losses at the gene ends were 6 bases for V and 6 bases for J; bases not matched to a gene: 9. Germline V lookup: CDR1 MNHEY, CDR2 SVGAGI. As DNA, the CDR3 is TGTGCCAGCAGCCCCCAGGACAGGGGTGCTCAGCCCCAGCATTTT. Its translation: CASSPQDRGAQPQHF.

The chain combines TRBV6-6 with TRBJ1-4; perhaps TRBD1 as D (6 bases). Germline CDR1 and CDR2: MNHNY and SVGAGI (reference sequence). There are 14 residues in the CDR3. Deletions cut 0 bases from V and 8 bases from J, with 10 bases between. The CDR3 DNA is TGTGCCAGCAGTTACTCGACAGGTGACGAAAAACTGTTTTTT. Translation: CASSYSTGDEKLFF.

V and J are TRBV7-2 and TRBJ2-1; D perhaps matches TRBD2 (5 bases). Trimming took off 1 base at V and 11 bases at J, with 18 bases between the two ends. CDR1 SGHTA and CDR2 FQGNSA come from the germline V gene. CDR3 size: 15 residues. The CDR3 here is CASSLVSLVGGQQFF. The DNA of the CDR3 is TGTGCCAGCAGCTTAGTTTCACTAGTTGGTGGTCAGCAGTTCTTC.

This clone was seen only once. The J gene is TRBJ1-2, the V gene TRBV28, with 10 bases that match TRBD1. The CDR3 is 16 amino acids. The trim removed 6 bases at V and 1 base at J, leaving 8 bases unmatched. The germline V gene encodes CDR1 MDHEN and CDR2 SYDVKM. CDR3 region: CASSPGTGANNYGYTF. CDR3 DNA: TGTGCCAGCAGCCCGGGGACAGGGGCGAATAACTATGGCTACACCTTC.

This clone has a handful of counts. This sequence joins TRBV27 and TRBJ2-2, with no clear D. Trimming took off 1 base at V and 6 bases at J, with 3 bases between the two ends. The CDR3 is 12 residues long. Germline CDR1 is MNHEY and CDR2 is SMNVEV (reference sequence). This chain's CDR3 is CASSLLSGELFF. DNA for the CDR3: TGTGCCAGCAGTTTATTATCCGGGGAGCTGTTTTTT.

The genes are TRBV18 and TRBJ1-5; D is ambiguous. V lost 4 bases and J 5 bases, leaving 12 bases between the germline ends. The germline CDR1 and CDR2 sequences are KGHSH and LQKENI. The CDR3 contains 14 residues. In DNA form, the CDR3 reads TGTGCCAGCTCACGACCGGGAGGCTATCAGCCCCAGCATTTT. This sequence encodes CASSRPGGYQPQHF.

This clone was observed a single time. This chain uses TRBV6-5 with TRBJ1-5, with TRBD1 as a possible D gene (6 bases). The germline V gene has CDR1 MNHEY and CDR2 SVGAGI. V lost 3 bases and J 2 bases, leaving 11 bases between the germline ends. This CDR3 spans 15 amino acids. Here the CDR3 reads CASSYTQGGNQPQHF. The CDR3 bases are TGTGCCAGCAGTTATACACAGGGAGGCAATCAGCCCCAGCATTTT.

This clone was detected ten times or more. The J gene is TRBJ1-2, the V gene TRBV27; no clear D. V lost 6 bases to trimming and J lost 8 bases, with 19 bases between them. CDR1 and CDR2 (germline): MNHEY, SMNVEV (reference sequence). The CDR3 length is 14 residues. DNA of the CDR3: TGTGCCAGCAGACCGCTCGACACGATATCGGGCTACACCTTC. Translating gives CASRPLDTISGYTF.

The V gene is TRBV14, the J gene TRBJ1-1; the D is unclear. This CDR3 has 14 residues. V lost 0 bases to trimming and J lost 11 bases, with 16 bases between them. CDR1 is SGHDN, CDR2 FVKESK, per germline. The CDR3 DNA reads as TGTGCCAGCAGCCAAGATCTGAACGGAATAGGTGCTTTCTTT. Translating it yields CASSQDLNGIGAFF.

The chain links TRBV6-5 to TRBJ1-4; 8 positions match TRBD1. V shed 7 bases and J 7 bases; nucleotides not matched to a gene: 8. This CDR3 region has 14 residues. Germline lookup yields CDR1 MNHEY and CDR2 SVGAGI. The CDR3: CASKPGQASEKLFF. CDR3 nucleotides: TGTGCCAGCAAACCGGGACAGGCCAGTGAAAAACTGTTTTTT.